This T cell receptor beta chain comes out of a study of vaccination and CD4 T cells after COVID-19. In the study overall: Post-COVID draws came a median 101 days after diagnosis (range 35 to 161). Stimulation of the cells used overlapping spike peptide pools from SARS-CoV-2 and from the common cold coronaviruses HCoV-NL63, HCoV-OC43 and HCoV-229E. In the control cultures, a CEFX pool, an HIV-1 Nef pool, or no peptide was supplied.

In regard to this clonotype: As yet, its antigen is unknown.

V was cut by 5 bases and J by 1 base, with 11 bases left in between. There are 14 residues in the CDR3. CDR1 and CDR2 (germline): SGHNT, YENEEA. Sequencing of DNA taken from cultured CD4+ T cells relied on the Oncomine TCR Beta short-read assay. A single record per CDR3 protein comes from TCRdb applying MiXCR to the PCR reads. The sample contains about 20,000 distinct CDR3 sequences, 60% of which appear only once. Treatment noted: approximately nine-day PBMC culture with coronavirus spike peptide pools or control peptides (ViraFEST assay). The sample consisted of CD4+ T cells from blood, cultured in vitro, taken after SARS-CoV-2 vaccination. V gene TRBV11-3 combines with J gene TRBJ2-5; D is uncertain. This clonotype was sampled from a human donor who had recovered from COVID-19. The CDR3 DNA sequence: TGTGCCAGCAGCCCAGACTGGGGCCAAGAGACCCAGTACTTC. Translation gives CASSPDWGQETQYF. Together with reference TRBV11-3 and TRBJ2-5, the CDR3 gives the full variable domain: EAGVVQSPRYKIIEKKQPVAFWCNPISGHNTLYWYLQNLGQGPELLIRYENEEAVDDSQLPKDRFSAERLKGVDSTLKIQPAELGDSAVYLCASSPDWGQETQYFGPGTRLLVL.